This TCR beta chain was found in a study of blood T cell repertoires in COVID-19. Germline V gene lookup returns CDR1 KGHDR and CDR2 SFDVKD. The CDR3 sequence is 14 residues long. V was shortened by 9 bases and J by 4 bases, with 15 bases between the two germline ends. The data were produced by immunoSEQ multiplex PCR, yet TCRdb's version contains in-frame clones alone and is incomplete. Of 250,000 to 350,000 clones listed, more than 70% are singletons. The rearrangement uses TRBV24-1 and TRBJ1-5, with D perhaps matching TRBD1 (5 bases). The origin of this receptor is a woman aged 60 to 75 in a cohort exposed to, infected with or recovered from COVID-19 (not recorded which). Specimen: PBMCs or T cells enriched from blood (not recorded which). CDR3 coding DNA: TGTGCCACCGCACCGTCCACAGGTAATCAGCCCCAGCATTTT. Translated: CATAPSTGNQPQHF.